This TCR beta chain was retrieved from a study of cytomegalovirus exposure and HLA in healthy donors. This clone appeared a few times. The study ran its PCR with 60 Vbeta and 13 Jbeta primers. Using immunoSEQ multiplex PCR, the repertoire was profiled, and TCRdb retains in-frame clones only, with some absent. The sample yields about 150,000 clones, around 75% seen once. CDR1 is SGHVS, CDR2 FQNEAQ, per germline. This CDR3 has 16 amino acids. Trimming pared 3 bases from V and 1 base from J, leaving 13 bases between. The chain recombines TRBV7-8 with TRBJ2-1; possible D gene TRBD2, 6 bases. The sequence came from a human donor in good health. Sequencing was performed on PBMCs. The CDR3 DNA reads TGTGCCAGCAGCTTCCCCGCGGGGATGTCCTACAATGAGCAGTTCTTC. Protein sequence: CASSFPAGMSYNEQFF.